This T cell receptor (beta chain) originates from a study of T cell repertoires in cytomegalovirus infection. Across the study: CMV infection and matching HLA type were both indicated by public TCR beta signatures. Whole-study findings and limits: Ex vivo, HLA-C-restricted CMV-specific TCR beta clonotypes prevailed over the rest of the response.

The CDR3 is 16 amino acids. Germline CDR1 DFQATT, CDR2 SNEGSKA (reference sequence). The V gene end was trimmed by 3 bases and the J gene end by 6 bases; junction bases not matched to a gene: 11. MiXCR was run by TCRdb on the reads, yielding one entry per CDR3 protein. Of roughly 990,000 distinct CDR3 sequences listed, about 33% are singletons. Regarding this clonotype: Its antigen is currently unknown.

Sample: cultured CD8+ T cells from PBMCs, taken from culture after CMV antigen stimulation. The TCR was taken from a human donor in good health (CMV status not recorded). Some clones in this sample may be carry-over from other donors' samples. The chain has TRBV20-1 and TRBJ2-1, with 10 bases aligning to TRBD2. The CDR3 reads CSARRIAGGEGNEQFF. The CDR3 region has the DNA TGCAGTGCTAGGAGAATAGCGGGGGGAGAGGGCAATGAGCAGTTCTTC.